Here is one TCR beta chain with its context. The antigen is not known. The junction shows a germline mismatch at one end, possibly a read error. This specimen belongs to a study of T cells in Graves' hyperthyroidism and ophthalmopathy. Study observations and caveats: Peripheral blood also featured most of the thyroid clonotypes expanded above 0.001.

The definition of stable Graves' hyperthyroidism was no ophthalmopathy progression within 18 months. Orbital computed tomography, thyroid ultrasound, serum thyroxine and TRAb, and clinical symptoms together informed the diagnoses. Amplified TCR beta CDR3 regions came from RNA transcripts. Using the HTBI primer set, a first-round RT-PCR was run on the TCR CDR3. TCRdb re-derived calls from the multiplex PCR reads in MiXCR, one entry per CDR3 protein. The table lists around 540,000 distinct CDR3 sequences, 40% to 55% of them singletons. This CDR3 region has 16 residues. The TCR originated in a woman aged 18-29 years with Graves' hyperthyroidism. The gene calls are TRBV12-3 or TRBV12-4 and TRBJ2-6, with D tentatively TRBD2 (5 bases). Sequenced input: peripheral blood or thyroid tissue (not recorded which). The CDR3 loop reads CASSFGGRLWTNVLTF. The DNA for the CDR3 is TGTGCCAGCAGTTTTGGAGGCCGTCTGTGGACCAATGTCCTGACTTTC.